Each of the 2 T cell receptor beta chains below was sequenced from the same sample in a study of T cell repertoires in cytomegalovirus infection (dated by TCRdb to about 2019). The sequencer was an Illumina HiSeq 1500. The public reads were reanalyzed by TCRdb: fastp trimming at Q25, MiXCR alignment, in-frame beta chains only. One record per CDR3 amino acid sequence lists the most common genes and DNA. In all, the sample holds about 830,000 distinct CDR3 sequences, and 32% of those were seen once. The ten largest clones represent over 10% of the sample. Their antigens are not known. The meaning of the sample's treatment or condition label: in vitro stimulation with specific CMV peptide epitopes to enrich CMV-specific T cells. The source material was cultured CD8+ T cells from PBMCs, sampled from culture after CMV antigen stimulation. These receptors were collected from a human donor in good health (CMV status not recorded). Some clones in this sample may be carry-over from other donors' samples.

This clonotype was detected ten times or more. The gene calls are TRBV7-2 and TRBJ2-1; D is ambiguous. The CDR3 extends over 12 amino acids. Looked up from germline, CDR1 is SGHTA and CDR2 is FQGNSA. V lost 4 bases to trimming and J lost 7 bases, with 8 bases between them. The CDR3 DNA sequence: TGTGCCAGCAGCTCAAGCCATAATGAGCAGTTCTTC. Residues: CASSSSHNEQFF.

V and J are TRBV29-1 and TRBJ1-1, with D possibly being TRBD1 (5 bases). Trimming pared 7 bases from V and 5 bases from J, leaving 14 bases between. The CDR3 totals 12 residues. Germline-derived CDR1 and CDR2 are SQVTM and ANQGSEA. DNA for the CDR3: TGCAGCGCCCTTTGGGGCGAGACTGAAGCTTTCTTT. It encodes CSALWGETEAFF.